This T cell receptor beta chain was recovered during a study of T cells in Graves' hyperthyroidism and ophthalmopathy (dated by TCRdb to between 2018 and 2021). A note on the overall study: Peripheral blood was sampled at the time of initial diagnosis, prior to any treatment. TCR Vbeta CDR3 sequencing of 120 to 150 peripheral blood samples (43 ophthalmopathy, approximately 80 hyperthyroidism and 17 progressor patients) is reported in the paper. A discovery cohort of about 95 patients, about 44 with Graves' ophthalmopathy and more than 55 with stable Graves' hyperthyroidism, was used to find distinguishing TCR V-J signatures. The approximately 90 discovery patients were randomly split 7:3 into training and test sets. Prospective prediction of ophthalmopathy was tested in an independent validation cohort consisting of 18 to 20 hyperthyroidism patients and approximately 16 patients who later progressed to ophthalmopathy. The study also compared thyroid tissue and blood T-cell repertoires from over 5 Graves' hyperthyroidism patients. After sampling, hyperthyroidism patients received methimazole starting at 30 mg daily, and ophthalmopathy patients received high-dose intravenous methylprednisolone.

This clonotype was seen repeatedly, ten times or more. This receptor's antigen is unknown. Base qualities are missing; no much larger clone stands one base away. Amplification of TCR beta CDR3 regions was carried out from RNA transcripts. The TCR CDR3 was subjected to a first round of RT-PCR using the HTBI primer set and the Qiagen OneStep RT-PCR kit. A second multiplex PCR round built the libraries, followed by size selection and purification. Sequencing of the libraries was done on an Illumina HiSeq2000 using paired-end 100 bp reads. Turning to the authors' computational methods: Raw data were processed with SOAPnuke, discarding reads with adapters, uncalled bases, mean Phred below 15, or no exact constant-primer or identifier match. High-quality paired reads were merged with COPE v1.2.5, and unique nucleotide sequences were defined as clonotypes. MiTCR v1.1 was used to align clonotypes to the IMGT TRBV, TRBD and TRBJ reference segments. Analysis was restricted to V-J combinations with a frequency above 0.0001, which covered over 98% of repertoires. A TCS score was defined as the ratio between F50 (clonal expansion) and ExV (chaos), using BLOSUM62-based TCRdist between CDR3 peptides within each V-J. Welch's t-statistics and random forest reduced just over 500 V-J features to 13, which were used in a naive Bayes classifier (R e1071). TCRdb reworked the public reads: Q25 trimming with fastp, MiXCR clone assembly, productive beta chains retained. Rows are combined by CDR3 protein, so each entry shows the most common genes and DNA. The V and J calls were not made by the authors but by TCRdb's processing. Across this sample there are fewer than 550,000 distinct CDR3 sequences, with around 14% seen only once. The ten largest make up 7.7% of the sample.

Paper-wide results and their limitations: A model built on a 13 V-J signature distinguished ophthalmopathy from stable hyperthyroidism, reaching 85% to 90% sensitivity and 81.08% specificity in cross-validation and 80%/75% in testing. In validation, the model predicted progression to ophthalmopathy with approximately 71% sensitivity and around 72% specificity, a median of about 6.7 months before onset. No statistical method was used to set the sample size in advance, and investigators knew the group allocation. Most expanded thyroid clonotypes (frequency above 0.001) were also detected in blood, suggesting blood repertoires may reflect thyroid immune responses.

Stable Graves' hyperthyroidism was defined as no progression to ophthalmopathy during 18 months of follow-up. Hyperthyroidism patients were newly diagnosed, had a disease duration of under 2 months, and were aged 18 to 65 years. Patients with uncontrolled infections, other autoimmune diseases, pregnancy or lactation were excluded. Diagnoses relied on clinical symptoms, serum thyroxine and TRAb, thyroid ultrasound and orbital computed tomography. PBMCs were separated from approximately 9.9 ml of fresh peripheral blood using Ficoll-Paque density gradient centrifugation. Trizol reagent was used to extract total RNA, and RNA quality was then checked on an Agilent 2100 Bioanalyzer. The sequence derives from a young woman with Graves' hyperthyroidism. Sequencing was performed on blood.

The DNA sequence is TGTGCCAGCGGTGGACTCAACACCGGGGAGCTGTTTTTT. Its translation is CASGGLNTGELFF. The rearrangement combines TRBV18 with TRBJ2-2; a tentative D call is TRBD2 (5 bases match). The cysteine opens and the phenylalanine closes a CDR3 of 13 amino acids. Here the CDR3 DNA is all that survives: 39 bases in frame from base 1. V drops 8 bases and J drops 2 bases, leaving 9 bases in between. The germline V gene provides CDR1 KGHSH and CDR2 LQKENI. Full variable domain (CDR3 extended with the reference TRBV18 and TRBJ2-2 proteins): NAGVMQNPRHLVRRRGQEARLRCSPMKGHSHVYWYRQLPEEGLKFMVYLQKENIIDESGMPKERFSAEFPKEGPSILRIQQVVRGDSAAYFCASGGLNTGELFFGEGSRLTVL.